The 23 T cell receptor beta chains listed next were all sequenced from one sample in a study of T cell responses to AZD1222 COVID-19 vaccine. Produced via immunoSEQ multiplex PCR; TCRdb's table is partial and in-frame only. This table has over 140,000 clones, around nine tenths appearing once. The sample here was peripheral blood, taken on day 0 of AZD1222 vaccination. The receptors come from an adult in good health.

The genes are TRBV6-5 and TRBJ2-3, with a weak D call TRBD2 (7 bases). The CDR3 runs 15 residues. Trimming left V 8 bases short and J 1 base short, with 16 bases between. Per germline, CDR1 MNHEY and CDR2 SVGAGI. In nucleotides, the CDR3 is TGTGCCAGCCACCTAGGGGGGGCCCGCACAGATACGCAGTATTTT. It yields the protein CASHLGGARTDTQYF.

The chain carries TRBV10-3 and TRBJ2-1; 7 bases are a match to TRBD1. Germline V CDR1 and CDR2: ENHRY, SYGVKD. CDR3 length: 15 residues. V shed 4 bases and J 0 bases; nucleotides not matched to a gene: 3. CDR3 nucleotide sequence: TGTGCCATCAGTGGAGGACAGGTCTCCTACAATGAGCAGTTCTTC. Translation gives CAISGGQVSYNEQFF.

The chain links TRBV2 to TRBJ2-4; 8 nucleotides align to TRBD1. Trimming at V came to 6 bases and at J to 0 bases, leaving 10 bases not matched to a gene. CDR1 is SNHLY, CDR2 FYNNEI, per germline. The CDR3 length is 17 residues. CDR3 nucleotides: TGTGCCAGCAGCGCAACAGGGGGTGGGTTAGCCAAAAACATTCAGTACTTC. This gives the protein CASSATGGGLAKNIQYF. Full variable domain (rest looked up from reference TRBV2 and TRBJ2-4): EPEVTQTPSHQVTQMGQEVILRCVPISNHLYFYWYRQILGQKVEFLVSFYNNEISEKSEIFDDQFSVERPDGSNFTLKIRSTKLEDSAMYFCASSATGGGLAKNIQYFGAGTRLSVL.

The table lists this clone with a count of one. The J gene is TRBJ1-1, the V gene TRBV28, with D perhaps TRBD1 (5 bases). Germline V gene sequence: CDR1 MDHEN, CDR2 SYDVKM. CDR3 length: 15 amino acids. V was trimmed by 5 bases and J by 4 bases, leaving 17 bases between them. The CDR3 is CASSPSGAVSTEAFF. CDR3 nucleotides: TGTGCCAGCAGTCCATCTGGGGCAGTGAGCACTGAAGCTTTCTTT. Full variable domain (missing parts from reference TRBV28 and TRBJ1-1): DVKVTQSSRYLVKRTGEKVFLECVQDMDHENMFWYRQDPGLGLRLIYFSYDVKMKEKGDIPEGYSVSREKKERFSLILESASTNQTSMYLCASSPSGAVSTEAFFGQGTRLTVV.

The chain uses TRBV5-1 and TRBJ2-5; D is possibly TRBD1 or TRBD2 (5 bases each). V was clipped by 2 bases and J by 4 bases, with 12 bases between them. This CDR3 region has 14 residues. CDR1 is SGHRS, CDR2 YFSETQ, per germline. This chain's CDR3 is CASSFSGRTETQYF. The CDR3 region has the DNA TGCGCCAGCAGCTTTTCGGGACGGACAGAGACCCAGTACTTC.

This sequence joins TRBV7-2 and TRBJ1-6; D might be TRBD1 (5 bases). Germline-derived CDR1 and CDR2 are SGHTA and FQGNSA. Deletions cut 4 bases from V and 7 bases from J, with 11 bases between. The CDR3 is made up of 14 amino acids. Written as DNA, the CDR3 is TGTGCCAGCAGCTATCGACCAGGGAATTCACCCCTCCACTTT. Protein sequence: CASSYRPGNSPLHF.

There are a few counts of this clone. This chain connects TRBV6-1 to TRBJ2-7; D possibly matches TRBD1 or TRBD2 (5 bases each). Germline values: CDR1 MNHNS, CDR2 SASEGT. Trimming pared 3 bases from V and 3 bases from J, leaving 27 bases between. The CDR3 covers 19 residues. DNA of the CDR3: TGTGCCAGCAGTGATTTGGGGCCTTGGGGATCCACCCGGGGCTACGAGCAGTACTTC. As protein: CASSDLGPWGSTRGYEQYF.

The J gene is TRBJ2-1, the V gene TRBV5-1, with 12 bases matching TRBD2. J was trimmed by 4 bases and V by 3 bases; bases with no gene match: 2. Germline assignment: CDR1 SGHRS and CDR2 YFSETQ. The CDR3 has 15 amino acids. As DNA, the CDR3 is TGCGCCAGCAGCTGGACTAGCGGGATTTACAATGAGCAGTTCTTC. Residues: CASSWTSGIYNEQFF.

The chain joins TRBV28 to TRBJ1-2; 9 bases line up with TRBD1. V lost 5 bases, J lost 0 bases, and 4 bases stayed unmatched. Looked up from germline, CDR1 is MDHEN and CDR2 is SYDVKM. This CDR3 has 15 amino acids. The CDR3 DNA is TGTGCCAGCAGTCTAAGGGACAGGGCTAACTATGGCTACACCTTC. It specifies CASSLRDRANYGYTF.

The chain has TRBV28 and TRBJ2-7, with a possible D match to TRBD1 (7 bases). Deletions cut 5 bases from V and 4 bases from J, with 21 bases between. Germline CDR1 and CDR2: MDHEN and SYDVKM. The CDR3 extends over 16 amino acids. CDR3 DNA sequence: TGTGCCAGCAGTGCCGGAGGGACAGCTGTCCCGTACGAGCAGTACTTC. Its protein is CASSAGGTAVPYEQYF.

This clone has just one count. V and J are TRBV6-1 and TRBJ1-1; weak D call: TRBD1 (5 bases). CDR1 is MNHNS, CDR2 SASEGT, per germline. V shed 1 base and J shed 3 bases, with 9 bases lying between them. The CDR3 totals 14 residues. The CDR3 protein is CASSEEGRDTEAFF. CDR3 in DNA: TGTGCCAGCAGTGAAGAGGGCAGGGACACTGAAGCTTTCTTT.

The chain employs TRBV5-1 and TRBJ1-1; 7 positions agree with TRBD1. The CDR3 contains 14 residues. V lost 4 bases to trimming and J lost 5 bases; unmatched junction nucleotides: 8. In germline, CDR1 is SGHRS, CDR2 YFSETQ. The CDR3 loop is CASSPVAGGTEAFF. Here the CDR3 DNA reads TGCGCCAGCAGCCCGGTGGCAGGGGGTACTGAAGCTTTCTTT.

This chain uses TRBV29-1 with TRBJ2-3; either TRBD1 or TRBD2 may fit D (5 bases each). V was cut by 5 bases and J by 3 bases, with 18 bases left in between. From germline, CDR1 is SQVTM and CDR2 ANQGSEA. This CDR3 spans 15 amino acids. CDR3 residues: CSVTYTGGLTDTQYF. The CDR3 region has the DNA TGCAGCGTTACATATACAGGAGGTTTAACAGATACGCAGTATTTT.

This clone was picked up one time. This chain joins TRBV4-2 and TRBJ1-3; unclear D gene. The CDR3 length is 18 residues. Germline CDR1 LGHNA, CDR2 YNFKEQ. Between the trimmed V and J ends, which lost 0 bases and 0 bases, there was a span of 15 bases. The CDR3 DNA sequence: TGTGCCAGCAGCCAAGATGGTGCTCCGAAATCCTCTGGAAACACCATATATTTT. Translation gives CASSQDGAPKSSGNTIYF.

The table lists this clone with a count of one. CDR3 in amino acids: CASSENRDGVEQYF. The CDR3 nucleotides are TGTGCCAGCAGTGAAAACAGGGATGGGGTGGAGCAGTACTTC. The rearrangement links TRBV25-1 to TRBJ2-7, with a possible D match to TRBD1 (6 bases). The length of the CDR3 is 14 residues. From germline, CDR1 is MGHDK and CDR2 SYGVNS. Trimming removed 2 bases from V and 7 bases from J, with 15 bases in between.

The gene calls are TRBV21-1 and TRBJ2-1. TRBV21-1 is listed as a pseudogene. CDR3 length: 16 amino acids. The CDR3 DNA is TGTGCCAGTCACCCCCTTATGGGGTTCTCCTACAATGAGCAGTTCTTC. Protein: CASHPLMGFSYNEQFF.

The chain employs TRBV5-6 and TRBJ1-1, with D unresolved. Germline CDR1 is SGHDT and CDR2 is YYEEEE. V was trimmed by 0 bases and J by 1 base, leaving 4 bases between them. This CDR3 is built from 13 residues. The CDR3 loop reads CASSLAENTEAFF. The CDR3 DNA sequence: TGTGCCAGCAGCTTGGCAGAGAACACTGAAGCTTTCTTT.

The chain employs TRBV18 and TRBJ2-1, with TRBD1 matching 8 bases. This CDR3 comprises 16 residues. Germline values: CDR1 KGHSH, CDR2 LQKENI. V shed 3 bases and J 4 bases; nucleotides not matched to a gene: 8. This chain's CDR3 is CASSPLGTGTYNEQFF. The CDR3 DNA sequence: TGTGCCAGCTCACCCCTAGGGACAGGCACATACAATGAGCAGTTCTTC.

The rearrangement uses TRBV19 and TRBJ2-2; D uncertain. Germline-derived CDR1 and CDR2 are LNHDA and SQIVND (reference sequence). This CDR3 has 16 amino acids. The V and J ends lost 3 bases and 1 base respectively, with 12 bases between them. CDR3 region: CASSMKVGQNTGELFF. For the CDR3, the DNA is TGTGCCAGTAGTATGAAGGTCGGTCAGAACACCGGGGAGCTGTTTTTT.

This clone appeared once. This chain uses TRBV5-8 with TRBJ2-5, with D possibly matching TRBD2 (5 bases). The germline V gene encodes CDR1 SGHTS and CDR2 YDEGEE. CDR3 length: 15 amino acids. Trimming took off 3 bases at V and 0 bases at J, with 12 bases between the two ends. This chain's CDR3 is CASSSSPGNQETQYF. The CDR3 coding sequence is TGTGCCAGCAGCTCCTCCCCGGGGAACCAAGAGACCCAGTACTTC.

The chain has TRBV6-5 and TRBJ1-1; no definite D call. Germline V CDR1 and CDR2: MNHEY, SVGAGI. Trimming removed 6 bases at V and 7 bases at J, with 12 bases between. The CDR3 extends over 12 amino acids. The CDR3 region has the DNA TGTGCCAGCAGCCCCGGGCTGGGTGAAGCTTTCTTT. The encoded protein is CASSPGLGEAFF.

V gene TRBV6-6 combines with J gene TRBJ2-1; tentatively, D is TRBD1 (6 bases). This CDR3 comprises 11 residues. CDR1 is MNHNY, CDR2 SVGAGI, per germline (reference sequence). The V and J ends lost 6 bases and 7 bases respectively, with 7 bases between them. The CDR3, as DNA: TGTGCCAGCAGAGGGGGAAATGAGCAGTTCTTC. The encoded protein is CASRGGNEQFF.

CDR3 coding DNA: TGTGCCAGCAGCTTAGGGACGGTTTATGGCTACACCTTC. Translating it yields CASSLGTVYGYTF. This chain joins TRBV11-2 and TRBJ1-2; D remains unclear. The CDR3 spans 13 residues. V dropped 1 base and J dropped 5 bases, with 8 bases sitting between them. CDR1 SGHAT and CDR2 FQNNGV come from the germline V gene.